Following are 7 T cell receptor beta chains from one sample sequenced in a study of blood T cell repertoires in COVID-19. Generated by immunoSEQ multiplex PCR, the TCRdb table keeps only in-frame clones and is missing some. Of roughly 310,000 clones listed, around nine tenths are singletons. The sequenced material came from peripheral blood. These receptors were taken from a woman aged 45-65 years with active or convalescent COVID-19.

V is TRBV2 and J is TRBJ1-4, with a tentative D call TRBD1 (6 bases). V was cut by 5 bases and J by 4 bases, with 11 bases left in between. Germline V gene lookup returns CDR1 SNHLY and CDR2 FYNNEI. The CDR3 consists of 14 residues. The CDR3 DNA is TGTGCCAGCAGTTTAACAGGGTTTAATGAAAAACTGTTTTTT. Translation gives CASSLTGFNEKLFF.

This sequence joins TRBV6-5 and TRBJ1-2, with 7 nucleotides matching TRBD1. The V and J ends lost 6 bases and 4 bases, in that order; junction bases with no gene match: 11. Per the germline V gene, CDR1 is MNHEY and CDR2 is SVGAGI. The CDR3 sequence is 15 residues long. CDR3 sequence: CASRRHGTEVYGYTF. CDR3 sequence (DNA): TGTGCCAGCAGACGCCACGGGACAGAGGTCTATGGCTACACCTTC.

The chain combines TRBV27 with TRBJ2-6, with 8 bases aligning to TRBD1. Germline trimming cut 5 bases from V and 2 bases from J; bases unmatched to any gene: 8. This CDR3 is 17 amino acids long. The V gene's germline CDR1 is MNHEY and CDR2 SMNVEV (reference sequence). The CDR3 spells CASSPRPDRAGANVLTF. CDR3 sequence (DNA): TGTGCCAGCAGTCCAAGACCGGACAGGGCTGGGGCCAACGTCCTGACTTTC.

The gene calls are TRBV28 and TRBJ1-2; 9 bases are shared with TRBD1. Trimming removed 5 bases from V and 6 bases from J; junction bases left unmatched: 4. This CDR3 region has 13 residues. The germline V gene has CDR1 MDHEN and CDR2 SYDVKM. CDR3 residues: CASSMTGGDGYTF. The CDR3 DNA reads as TGTGCCAGCAGTATGACAGGGGGGGATGGCTACACCTTC.

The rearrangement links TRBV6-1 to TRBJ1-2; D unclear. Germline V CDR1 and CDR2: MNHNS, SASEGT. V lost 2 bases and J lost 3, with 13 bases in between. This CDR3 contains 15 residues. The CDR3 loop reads CASSEYPGPDYGYTF. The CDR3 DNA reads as TGTGCCAGCAGTGAATACCCAGGTCCGGACTATGGCTACACCTTC.

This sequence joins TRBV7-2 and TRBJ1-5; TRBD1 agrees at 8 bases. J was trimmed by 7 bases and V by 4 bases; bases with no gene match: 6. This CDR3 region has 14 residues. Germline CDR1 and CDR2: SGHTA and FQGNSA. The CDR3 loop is CASSYGDRTQPQHF. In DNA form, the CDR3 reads TGTGCCAGCAGCTACGGGGACAGGACGCAGCCCCAGCATTTT.

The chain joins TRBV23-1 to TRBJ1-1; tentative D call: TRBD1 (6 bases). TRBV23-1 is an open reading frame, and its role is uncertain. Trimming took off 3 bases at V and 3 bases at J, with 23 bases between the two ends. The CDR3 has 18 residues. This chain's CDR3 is CASSHLYPRAAGDTEAFF. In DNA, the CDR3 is TGCGCCAGCAGTCACCTTTACCCCCGGGCGGCAGGGGACACTGAAGCTTTCTTT.